The following is a TCR beta chain sequence with its context. The antigen remains undetermined. These data come from a study of cytomegalovirus exposure and HLA in healthy donors. Notes on the study in general: The investigators catalogued 160 or so TCR beta chains as cytomegalovirus-associated. Cytomegalovirus status was reportedly diagnosed by the classifier with high specificity and sensitivity. First-cohort TCR clusters tended to co-occur in the approximately 110 validation repertoires, a later analysis found.

Sequenced by immunoSEQ multiplex PCR; TCRdb stores in-frame clones only, minus some. Found here are under 85,000 clones, less than 95% of them singletons; the top ten hold about 3.6%. The CDR3 consists of 14 residues. The ends lost 4 bases at V and 1 base at J; junction bases unmatched: 2. The roughly 120-subject validation cohort, separate from the roughly 700-subject first cohort, included the donors. This clonotype was sampled from a woman between 18 and 29 years old in good health and CMV-seropositive. Specimen: PBMCs. The V gene is TRBV5-3, the J gene TRBJ1-2, with 9 bases lining up with TRBD1. TRBV5-3 is marked as an open reading frame, function uncertain. Here the CDR3 reads CARSPGQGNYGYTF. The CDR3, as DNA: TGTGCCAGAAGCCCGGGACAGGGTAACTATGGCTACACCTTC.